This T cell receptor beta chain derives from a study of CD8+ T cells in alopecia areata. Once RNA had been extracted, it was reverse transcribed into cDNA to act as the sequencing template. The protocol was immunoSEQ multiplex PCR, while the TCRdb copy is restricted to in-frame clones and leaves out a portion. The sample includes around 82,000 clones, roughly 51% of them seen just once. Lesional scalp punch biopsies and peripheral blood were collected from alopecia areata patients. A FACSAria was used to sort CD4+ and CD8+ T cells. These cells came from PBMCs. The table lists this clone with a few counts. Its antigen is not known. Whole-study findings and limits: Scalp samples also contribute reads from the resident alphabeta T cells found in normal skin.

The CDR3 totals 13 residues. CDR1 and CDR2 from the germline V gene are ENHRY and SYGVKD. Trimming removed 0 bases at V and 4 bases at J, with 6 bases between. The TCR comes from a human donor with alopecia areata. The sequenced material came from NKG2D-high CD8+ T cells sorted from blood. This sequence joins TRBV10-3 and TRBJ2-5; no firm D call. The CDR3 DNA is TGTGCCATCAGTGAGTCTGATGGAGAGACCCAGTACTTC. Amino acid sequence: CAISESDGETQYF.